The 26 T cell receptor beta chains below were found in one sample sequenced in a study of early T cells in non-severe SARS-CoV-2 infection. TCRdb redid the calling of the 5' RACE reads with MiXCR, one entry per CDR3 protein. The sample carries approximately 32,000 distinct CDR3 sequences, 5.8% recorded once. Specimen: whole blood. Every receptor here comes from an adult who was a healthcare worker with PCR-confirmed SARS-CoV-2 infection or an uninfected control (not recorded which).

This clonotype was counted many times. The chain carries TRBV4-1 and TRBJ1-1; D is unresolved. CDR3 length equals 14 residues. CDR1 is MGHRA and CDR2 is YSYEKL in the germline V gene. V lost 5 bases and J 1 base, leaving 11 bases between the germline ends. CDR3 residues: CASSFPAQNTEAFF. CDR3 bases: TGCGCCAGCAGCTTTCCAGCGCAGAACACTGAAGCTTTCTTT.

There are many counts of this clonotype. The CDR3 DNA follows: TGCGCCAGCAGCGCCGCAGGGACGGTTATTGAAGCTTTCTTT. The encoded protein is CASSAAGTVIEAFF. This chain connects TRBV5-1 to TRBJ1-1, with D perhaps matching TRBD1 (5 bases). Germline loops: CDR1 SGHRS, CDR2 YFSETQ. The CDR3 totals 14 residues. With 4 bases removed from V and 7 bases from J, the gap between germline ends came to 17 bases.

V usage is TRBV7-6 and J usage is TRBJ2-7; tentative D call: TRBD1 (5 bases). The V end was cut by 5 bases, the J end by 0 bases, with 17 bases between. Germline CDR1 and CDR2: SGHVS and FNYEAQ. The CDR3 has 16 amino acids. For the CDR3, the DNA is TGTGCCAGCAGCCAAACCGACAGCCGGAGCTCCTACGAGCAGTACTTC. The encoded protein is CASSQTDSRSSYEQYF.

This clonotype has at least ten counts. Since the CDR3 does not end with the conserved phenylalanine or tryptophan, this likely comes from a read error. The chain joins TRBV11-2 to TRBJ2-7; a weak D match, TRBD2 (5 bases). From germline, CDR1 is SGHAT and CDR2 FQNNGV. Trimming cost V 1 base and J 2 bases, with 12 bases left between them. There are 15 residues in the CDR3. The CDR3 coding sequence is TGTGCCAGCAGCTTAGCGGGGTCGGAGACCTACGAGCAGTACCTC. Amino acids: CASSLAGSETYEQYL.

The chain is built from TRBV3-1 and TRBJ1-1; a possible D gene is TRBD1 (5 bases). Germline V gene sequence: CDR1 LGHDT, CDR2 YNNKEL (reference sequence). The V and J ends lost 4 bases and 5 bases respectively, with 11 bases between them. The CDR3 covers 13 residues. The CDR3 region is CASSPGGQTEAFF. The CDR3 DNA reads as TGTGCCAGCAGCCCTGGTGGACAAACTGAAGCTTTCTTT.

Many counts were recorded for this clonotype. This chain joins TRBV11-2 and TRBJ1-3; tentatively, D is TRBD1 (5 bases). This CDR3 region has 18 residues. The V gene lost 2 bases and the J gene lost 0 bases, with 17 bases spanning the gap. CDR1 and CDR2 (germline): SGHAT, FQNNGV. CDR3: CASSLTMGGAGSGNTIYF. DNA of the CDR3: TGTGCCAGCAGCTTAACCATGGGAGGGGCCGGCTCTGGAAACACCATATATTTT.

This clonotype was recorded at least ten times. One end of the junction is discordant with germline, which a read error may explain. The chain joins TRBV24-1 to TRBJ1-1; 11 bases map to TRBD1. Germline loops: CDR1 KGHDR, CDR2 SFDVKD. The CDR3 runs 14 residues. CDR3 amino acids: CATSVGDRGAEVFF. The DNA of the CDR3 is TGTGCCACCAGTGTTGGGGACAGGGGGGCTGAAGTTTTCTTT.

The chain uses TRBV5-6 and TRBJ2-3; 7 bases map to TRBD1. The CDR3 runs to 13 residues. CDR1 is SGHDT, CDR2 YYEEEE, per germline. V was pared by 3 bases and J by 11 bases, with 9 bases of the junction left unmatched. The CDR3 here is CASSWGQSLKQYF. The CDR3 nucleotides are TGTGCCAGCAGCTGGGGACAGTCCCTGAAGCAGTATTTT.

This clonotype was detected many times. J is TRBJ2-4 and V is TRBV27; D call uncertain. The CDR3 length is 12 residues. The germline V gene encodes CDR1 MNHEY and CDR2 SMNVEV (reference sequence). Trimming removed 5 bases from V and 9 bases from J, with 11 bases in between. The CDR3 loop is CASSPLDGIQYF. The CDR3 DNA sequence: TGTGCCAGCAGTCCTCTAGACGGCATTCAGTACTTC.

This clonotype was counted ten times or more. CDR3 in DNA: TGTGCCAGCAGCTTAGACGGGACTAGGATCAATGAGCAGTTCTTC. It encodes CASSLDGTRINEQFF. V usage is TRBV7-2 and J usage is TRBJ2-1; TRBD2 agrees at 8 bases. Germline CDR1 is SGHTA and CDR2 is FQGNSA. This CDR3 spans 15 amino acids. The trim removed 1 base at V and 6 bases at J, leaving 5 bases unmatched.

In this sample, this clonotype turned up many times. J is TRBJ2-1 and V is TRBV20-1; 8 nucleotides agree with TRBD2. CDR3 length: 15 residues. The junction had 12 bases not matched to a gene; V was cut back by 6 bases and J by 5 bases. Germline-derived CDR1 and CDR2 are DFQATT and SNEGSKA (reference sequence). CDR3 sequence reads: CSAAGGTRVDNEQFF. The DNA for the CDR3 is TGCAGTGCCGCCGGGGGGACTAGGGTCGACAATGAGCAGTTCTTC.

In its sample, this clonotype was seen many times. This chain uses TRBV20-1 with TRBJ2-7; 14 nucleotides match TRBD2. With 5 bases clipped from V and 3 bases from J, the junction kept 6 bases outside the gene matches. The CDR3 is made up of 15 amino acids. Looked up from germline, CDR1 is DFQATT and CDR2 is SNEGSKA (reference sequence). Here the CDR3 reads CSAPGTSGGYYEQYF. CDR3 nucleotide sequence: TGCAGTGCTCCCGGGACTAGCGGGGGATACTACGAGCAGTACTTC.

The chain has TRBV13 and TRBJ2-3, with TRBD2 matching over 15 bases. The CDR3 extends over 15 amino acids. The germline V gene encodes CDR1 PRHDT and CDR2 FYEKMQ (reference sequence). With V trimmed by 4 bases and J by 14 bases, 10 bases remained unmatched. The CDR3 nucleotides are TGTGCCAGCAGCTCATCCGGGACTAGCGGGAGGCCCCGGTATTTT. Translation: CASSSSGTSGRPRYF.

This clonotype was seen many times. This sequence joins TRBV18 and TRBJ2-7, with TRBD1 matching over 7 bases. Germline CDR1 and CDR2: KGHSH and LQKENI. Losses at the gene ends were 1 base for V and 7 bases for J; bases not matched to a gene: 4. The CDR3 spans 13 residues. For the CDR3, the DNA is TGTGCCAGCTCACCACAGGGGGCAGGTGAGCAGTACTTC. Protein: CASSPQGAGEQYF.

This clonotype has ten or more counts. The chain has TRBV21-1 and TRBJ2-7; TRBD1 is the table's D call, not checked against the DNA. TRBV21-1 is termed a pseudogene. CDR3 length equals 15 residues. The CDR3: CASSGPGQVSYEQYF. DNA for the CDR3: TGTGCCAGCAGCGGACCGGGACAGGTCTCCTACGAGCAGTACTTC.

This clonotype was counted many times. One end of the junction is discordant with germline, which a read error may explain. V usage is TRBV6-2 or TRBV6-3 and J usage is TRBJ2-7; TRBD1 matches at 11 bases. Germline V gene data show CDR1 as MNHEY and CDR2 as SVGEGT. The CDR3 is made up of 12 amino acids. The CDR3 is CASSILGQGALF. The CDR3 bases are TGTGCCAGCAGTATCCTAGGACAGGGGGCTCTCTTC.

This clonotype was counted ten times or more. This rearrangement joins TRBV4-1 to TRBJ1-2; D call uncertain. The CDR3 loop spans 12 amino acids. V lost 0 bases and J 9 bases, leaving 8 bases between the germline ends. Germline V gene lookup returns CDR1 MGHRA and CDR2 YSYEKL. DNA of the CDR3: TGCGCCAGCAGCCAAGATCCCGAGAGCTACACCTTC. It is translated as CASSQDPESYTF.

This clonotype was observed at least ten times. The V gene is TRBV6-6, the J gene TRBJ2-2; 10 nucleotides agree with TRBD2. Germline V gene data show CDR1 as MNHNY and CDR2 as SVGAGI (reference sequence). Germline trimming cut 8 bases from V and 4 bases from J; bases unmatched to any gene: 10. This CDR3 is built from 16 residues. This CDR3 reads CASLASGRRGTGELFF. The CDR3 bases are TGTGCCAGCTTAGCTAGCGGGAGACGAGGCACCGGGGAGCTGTTTTTT.

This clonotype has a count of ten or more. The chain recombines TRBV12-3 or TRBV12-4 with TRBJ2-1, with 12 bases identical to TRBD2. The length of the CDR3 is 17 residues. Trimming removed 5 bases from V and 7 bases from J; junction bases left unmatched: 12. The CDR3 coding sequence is TGTGCCAGCAGTCCTCCCCTCCGACTAGCGGGGGAGAATGAGCAGTTCTTC. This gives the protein CASSPPLRLAGENEQFF.

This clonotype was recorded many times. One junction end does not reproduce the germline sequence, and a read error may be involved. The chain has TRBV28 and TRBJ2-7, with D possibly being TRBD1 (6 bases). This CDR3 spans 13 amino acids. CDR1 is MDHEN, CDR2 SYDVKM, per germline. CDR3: CASQTGQHPGCSF. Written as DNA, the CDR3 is TGTGCCAGTCAAACTGGACAGCACCCGGGATGCTCTTTC.

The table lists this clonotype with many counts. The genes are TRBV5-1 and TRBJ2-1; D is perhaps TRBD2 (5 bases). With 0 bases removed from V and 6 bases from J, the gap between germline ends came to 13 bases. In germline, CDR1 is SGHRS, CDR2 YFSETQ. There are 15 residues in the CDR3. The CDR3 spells CASSLGLRRVNEQFF. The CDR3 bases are TGCGCCAGCAGCTTGGGGCTCCGGCGGGTCAATGAGCAGTTCTTC.

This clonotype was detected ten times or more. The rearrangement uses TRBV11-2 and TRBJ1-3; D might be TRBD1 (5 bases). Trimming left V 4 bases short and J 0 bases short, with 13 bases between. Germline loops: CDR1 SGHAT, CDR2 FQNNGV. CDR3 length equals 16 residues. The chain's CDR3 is CASSSYTGDSGNTIYF. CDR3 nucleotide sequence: TGTGCCAGCAGCTCGTATACAGGCGACTCTGGAAACACCATATATTTT.

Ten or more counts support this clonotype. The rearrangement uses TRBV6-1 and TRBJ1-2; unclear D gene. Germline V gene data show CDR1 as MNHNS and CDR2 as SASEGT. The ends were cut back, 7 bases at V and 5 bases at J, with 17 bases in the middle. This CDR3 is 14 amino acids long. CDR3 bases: TGTGCCAGCACCAAAACGGGCTCCCTATATGGCTACACCTTC. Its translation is CASTKTGSLYGYTF.

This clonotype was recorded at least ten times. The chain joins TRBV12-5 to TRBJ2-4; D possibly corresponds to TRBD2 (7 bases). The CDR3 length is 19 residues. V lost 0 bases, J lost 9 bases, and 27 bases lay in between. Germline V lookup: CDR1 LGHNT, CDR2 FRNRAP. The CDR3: CASGLVQGSSGPLGGIQYF. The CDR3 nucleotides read TGTGCTAGTGGTTTGGTACAGGGCAGTAGCGGGCCTCTTGGAGGCATTCAGTACTTC.

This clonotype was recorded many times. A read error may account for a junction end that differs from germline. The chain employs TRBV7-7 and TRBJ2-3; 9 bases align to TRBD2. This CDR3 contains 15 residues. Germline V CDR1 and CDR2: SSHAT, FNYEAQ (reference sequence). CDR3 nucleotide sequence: TGTGCTAGCAGCTTGGGGACTAGCCCATCAGATACGCAGTATTTT. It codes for CASSLGTSPSDTQYF.

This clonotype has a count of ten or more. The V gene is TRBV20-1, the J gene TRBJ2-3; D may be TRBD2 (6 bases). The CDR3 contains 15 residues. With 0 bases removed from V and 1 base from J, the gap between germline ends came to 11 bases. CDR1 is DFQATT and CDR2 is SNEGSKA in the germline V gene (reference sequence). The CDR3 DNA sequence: TGCAGTGCTAGAGATGTCCCTAGCGGCACAGATACGCAGTATTTT. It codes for CSARDVPSGTDTQYF.